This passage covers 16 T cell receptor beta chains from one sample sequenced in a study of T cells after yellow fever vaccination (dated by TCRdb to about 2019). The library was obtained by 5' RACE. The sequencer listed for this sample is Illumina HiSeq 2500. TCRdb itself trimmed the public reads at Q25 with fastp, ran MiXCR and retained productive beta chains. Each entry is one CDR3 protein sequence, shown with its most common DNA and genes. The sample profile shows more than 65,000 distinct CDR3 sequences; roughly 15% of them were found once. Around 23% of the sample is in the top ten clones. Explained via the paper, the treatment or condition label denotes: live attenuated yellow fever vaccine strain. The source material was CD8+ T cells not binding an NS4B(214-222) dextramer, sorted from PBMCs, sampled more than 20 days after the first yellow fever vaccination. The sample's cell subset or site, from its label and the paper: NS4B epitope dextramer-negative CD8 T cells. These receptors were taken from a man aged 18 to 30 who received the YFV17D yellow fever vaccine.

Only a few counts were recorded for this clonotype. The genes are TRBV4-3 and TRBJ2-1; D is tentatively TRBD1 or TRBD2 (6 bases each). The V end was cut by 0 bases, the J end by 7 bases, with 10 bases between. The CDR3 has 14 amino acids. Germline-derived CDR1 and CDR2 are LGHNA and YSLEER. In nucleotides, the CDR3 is TGCGCCAGCAGCCAAGAGACGGGGGCAAATGAGCAGTTCTTC. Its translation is CASSQETGANEQFF.

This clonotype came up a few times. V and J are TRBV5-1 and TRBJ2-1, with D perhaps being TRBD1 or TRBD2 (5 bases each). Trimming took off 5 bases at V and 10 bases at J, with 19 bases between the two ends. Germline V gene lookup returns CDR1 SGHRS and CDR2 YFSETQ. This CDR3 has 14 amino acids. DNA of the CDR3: TGCGCCAGCAGGGACCGGGACCGGCAACTAGAGCAGTTCTTC. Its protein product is CASRDRDRQLEQFF.

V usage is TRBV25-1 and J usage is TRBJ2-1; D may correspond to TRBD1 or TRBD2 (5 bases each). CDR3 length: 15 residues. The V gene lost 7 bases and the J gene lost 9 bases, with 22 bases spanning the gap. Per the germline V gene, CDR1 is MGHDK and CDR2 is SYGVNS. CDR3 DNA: TGTGCCAGCACCGGGACGACAGTGGACAATGGTGAGCAGTTCTTC. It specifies CASTGTTVDNGEQFF.

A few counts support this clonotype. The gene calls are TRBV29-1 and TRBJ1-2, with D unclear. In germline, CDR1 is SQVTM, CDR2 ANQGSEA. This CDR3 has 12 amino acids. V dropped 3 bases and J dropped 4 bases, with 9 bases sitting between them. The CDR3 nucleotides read TGCAGCGTTGAGATCGAGGGCTATGGCTACACCTTC. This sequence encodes CSVEIEGYGYTF.

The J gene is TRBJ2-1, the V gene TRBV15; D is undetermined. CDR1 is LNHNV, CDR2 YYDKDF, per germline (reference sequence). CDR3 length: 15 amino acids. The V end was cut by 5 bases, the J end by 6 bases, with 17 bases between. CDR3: CATSDALQPSNEQFF. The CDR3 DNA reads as TGTGCCACCAGCGATGCCCTCCAACCAAGCAATGAGCAGTTCTTC.

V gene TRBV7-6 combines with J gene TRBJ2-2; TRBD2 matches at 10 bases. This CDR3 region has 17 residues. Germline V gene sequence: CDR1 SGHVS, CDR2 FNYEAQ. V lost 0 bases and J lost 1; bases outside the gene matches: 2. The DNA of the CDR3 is TGTGCCAGCAGCTTAGCGTCTAGCGGGGGGAACACCGGGGAGCTGTTTTTT. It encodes CASSLASSGGNTGELFF.

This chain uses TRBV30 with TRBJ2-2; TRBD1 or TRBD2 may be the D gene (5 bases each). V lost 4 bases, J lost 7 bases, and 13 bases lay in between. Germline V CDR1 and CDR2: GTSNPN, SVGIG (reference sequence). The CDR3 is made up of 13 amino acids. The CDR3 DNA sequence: TGTGCCTGGACCCACGGGGCGGGCGGGGAGCTGTTTTTT. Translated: CAWTHGAGGELFF.

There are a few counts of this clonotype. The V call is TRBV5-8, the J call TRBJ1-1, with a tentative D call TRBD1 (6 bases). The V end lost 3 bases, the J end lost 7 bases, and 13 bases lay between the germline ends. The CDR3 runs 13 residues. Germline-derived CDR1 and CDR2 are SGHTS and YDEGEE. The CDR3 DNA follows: TGTGCCAGCAGCTGGGGGGCGGGTGGTGAAGCTTTCTTT. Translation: CASSWGAGGEAFF.

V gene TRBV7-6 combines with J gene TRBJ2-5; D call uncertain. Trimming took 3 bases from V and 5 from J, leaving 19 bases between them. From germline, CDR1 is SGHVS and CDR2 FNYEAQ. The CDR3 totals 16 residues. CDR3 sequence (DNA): TGTGCCAGCAGCTTTTCAGCCAGGTCGCCCATGGAGACCCAGTACTTC. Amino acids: CASSFSARSPMETQYF. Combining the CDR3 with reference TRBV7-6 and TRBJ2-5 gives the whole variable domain GAGVSQSPRYKVTKRGQDVALRCDPISGHVSLYWYRQALGQGPEFLTYFNYEAQQDKSGLPNDRFSAERPEGSISTLTIQRTEQRDSAMYRCASSFSARSPMETQYFGPGTRLLVL.

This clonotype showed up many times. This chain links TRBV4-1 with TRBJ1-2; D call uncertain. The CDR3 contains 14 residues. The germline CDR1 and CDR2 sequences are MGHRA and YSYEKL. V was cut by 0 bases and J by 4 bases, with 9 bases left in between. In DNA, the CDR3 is TGCGCCAGCAGCCAAGATCCTAACCTCTATGGCTACACCTTC. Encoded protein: CASSQDPNLYGYTF.

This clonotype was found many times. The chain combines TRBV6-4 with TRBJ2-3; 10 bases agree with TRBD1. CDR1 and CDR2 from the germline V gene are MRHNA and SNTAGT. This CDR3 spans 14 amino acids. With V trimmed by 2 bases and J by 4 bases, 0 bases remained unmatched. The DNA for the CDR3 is TGTGCCAGCAGTGACGGACAGGGGGCAGATACGCAGTATTTT. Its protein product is CASSDGQGADTQYF.

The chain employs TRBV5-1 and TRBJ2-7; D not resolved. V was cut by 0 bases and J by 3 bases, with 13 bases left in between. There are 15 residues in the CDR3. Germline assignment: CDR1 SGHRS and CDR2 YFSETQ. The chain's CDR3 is CASSLGANGRYEQYV. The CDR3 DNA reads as TGCGCCAGCAGCTTGGGGGCAAATGGCCGCTACGAGCAGTACGTC.

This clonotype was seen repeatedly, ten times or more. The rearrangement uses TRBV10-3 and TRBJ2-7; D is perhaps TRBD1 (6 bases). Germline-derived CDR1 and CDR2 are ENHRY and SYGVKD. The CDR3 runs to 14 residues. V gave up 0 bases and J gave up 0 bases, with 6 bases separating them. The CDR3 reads CAISESDSSYEQYF. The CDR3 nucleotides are TGTGCCATCAGTGAGTCGGACAGCTCCTACGAGCAGTACTTC.

CDR3 nucleotide sequence: TGTGCCAGCAGTTACTCGCGGGGTGGCGGGGAGCTGTTTTTT. It codes for CASSYSRGGGELFF. The V and J genes are TRBV6-5 and TRBJ2-2, with TRBD2 as a possible D gene (6 bases). Germline lookup yields CDR1 MNHEY and CDR2 SVGAGI. Trimming removed 0 bases from V and 7 bases from J, with 9 bases in between. The CDR3 runs 14 residues.

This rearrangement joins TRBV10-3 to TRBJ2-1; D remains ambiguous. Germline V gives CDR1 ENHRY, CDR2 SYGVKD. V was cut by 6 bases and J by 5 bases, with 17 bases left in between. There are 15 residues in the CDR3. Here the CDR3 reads CAISEEGSVNNEQFF. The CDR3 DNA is TGTGCCATCAGCGAAGAAGGTTCGGTAAACAATGAGCAGTTCTTC.

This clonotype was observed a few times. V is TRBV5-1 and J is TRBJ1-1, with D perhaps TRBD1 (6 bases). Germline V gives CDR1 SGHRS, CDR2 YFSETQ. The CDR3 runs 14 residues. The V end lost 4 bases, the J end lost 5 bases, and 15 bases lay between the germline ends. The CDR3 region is CASSNPGQGTEAFF. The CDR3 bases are TGCGCCAGCAGCAACCCGGGACAAGGGACTGAAGCTTTCTTT.